This TCR beta chain was sequenced in a study of blood T cell repertoires in COVID-19. Study context: T cells, B-cell-depleted T cells, or PBMCs provided the cDNA or gDNA that served as material.

Generated by immunoSEQ multiplex PCR, the TCRdb table keeps only in-frame clones and is missing some. The sample carries just over 300,000 clones, just over 85% recorded once. Germline V gene sequence: CDR1 MDHEN, CDR2 SYDVKM. V lost 3 bases and J lost 7; bases outside the gene matches: 11. This CDR3 is 15 amino acids long. Recruits, aged roughly 18 to 89 years, lived in 24 US areas. Clinical history as reported by participants underpinned cohort assignment. The chain recombines TRBV28 with TRBJ1-2; TRBD1 aligns across 7 bases. Sequenced material: PBMCs or T cells enriched from blood (not recorded which). The clonotype originates from a man aged 25 to 45 who had recovered from COVID-19. CDR3 coding DNA: TGTGCCAGCAGTTTTATTTCCACAGGGGACCGTGGCTACACCTTC. This gives the protein CASSFISTGDRGYTF.